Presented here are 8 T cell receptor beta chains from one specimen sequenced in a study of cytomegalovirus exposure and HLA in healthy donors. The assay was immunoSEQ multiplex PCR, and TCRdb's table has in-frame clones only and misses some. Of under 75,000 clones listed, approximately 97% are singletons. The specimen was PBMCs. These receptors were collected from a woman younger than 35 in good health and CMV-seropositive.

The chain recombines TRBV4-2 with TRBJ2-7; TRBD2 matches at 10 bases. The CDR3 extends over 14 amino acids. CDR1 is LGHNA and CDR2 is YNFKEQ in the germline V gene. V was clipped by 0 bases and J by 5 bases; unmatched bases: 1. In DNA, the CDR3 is TGTGCCAGCAGCCAAGAGCTAGCGGGAGACGAGCAGTACTTC. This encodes CASSQELAGDEQYF.

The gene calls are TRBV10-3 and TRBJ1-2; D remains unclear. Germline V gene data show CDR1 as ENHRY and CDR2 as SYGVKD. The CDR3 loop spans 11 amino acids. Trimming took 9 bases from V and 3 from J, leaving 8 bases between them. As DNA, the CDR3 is TGTGCCATTCGGGGAGACTATGGCTACACCTTC. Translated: CAIRGDYGYTF.

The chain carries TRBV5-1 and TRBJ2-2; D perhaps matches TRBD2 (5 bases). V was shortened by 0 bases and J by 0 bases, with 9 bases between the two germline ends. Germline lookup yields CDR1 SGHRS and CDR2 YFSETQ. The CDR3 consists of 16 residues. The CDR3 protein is CASSLVGLANTGELFF. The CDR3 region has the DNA TGCGCCAGCAGCTTGGTCGGACTCGCGAACACCGGGGAGCTGTTTTTT.

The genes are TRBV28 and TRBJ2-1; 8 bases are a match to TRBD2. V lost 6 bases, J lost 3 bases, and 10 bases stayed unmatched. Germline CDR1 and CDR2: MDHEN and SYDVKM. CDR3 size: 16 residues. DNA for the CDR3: TGTGCCAGCAGACGGCACACGGGAGGGCTCTACAATGAGCAGTTCTTC. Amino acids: CASRRHTGGLYNEQFF.

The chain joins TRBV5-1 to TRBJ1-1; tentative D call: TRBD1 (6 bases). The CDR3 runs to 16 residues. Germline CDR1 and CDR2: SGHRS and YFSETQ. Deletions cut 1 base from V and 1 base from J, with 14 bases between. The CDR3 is CASSLKWGPPNTEAFF. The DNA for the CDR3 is TGCGCCAGCAGCTTGAAGTGGGGGCCCCCGAACACTGAAGCTTTCTTT.

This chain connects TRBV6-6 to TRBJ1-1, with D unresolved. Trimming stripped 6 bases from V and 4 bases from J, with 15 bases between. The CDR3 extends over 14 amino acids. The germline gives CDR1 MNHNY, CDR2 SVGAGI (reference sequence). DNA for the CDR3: TGTGCCAGCAGCCGCGAAATGAGTACCACTGAAGCTTTCTTT. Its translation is CASSREMSTTEAFF.

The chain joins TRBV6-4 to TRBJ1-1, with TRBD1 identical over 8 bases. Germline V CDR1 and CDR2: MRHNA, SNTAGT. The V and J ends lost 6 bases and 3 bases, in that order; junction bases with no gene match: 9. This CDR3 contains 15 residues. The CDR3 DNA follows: TGTGCCAGCAGATCCCGGACAGGGTACGACACTGAAGCTTTCTTT. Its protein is CASRSRTGYDTEAFF.

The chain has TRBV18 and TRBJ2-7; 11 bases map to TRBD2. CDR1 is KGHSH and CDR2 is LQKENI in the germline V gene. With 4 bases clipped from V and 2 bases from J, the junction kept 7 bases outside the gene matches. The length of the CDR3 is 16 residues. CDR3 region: CASSQTRLAGTYEQYF. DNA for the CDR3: TGTGCCAGCTCACAAACCCGACTAGCGGGAACCTACGAGCAGTACTTC. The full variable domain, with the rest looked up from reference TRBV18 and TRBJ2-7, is NAGVMQNPRHLVRRRGQEARLRCSPMKGHSHVYWYRQLPEEGLKFMVYLQKENIIDESGMPKERFSAEFPKEGPSILRIQQVVRGDSAAYFCASSQTRLAGTYEQYFGPGTRLTVT.